The 18 T cell receptor beta chains below were found in one sample sequenced in a study of T cell responses to AZD1222 COVID-19 vaccine. The data were produced by immunoSEQ multiplex PCR, yet TCRdb's version contains in-frame clones alone and is incomplete. The top ten hold 1% to 1.5% of the sample, which has fewer than 200,000 clones, approximately 92% seen once. This specimen was peripheral blood, taken on day 0 of AZD1222 vaccination. The receptors originated from an adult in good health.

The chain is built from TRBV29-1 and TRBJ1-1; 7 bases are shared with TRBD1. V shed 7 bases, J shed 3 bases, and the junction held 8 bases outside the gene matches. CDR3 size: 13 residues. Looked up from germline, CDR1 is SQVTM and CDR2 is ANQGSEA. The CDR3 sequence is CSAYRGWDTEAFF. CDR3 DNA: TGCAGCGCTTACAGGGGATGGGACACTGAAGCTTTCTTT.

The chain combines TRBV3-1 (or the pseudogene TRBV3-2) with TRBJ1-3, with D uncertain. In germline, CDR1 is LGHDT, CDR2 YNNKEL (reference sequence). The CDR3 is 15 residues long. Trimming cost V 4 bases and J 0 bases, with 10 bases left between them. CDR3 region: CASSRPESSGNTIYF. CDR3 sequence (DNA): TGTGCCAGCAGCCGACCAGAGAGCTCTGGAAACACCATATATTTT.

This clone came up once. This sequence joins TRBV7-2 and TRBJ2-5; D gene ambiguous. The germline V gene encodes CDR1 SGHTA and CDR2 FQGNSA. CDR3 length equals 15 residues. The V end lost 1 base, the J end lost 4 bases, and 13 bases lay between the germline ends. CDR3 protein: CASSLVPIQPETQYF. CDR3 DNA: TGTGCCAGCAGCTTAGTGCCAATCCAACCAGAGACCCAGTACTTC.

The chain is built from TRBV7-9 and TRBJ2-1; 7 positions agree with TRBD1. The CDR3 is made up of 17 amino acids. The trim removed 7 bases at V and 3 bases at J, leaving 15 bases unmatched. Germline V gives CDR1 SEHNR, CDR2 FQNEAQ (reference sequence). CDR3 in amino acids: CASTPGRIGGGYNEQFF. CDR3 nucleotide sequence: TGTGCCAGCACCCCGGGACGGATAGGGGGCGGCTACAATGAGCAGTTCTTC.

The chain combines TRBV5-4 with TRBJ1-1; D remains ambiguous. The CDR3 consists of 15 residues. Germline V gives CDR1 SGHNT, CDR2 YYREEE (reference sequence). V was clipped by 0 bases and J by 3 bases, with 12 bases between them. Here the CDR3 reads CASSLAKIGHTEAFF. The CDR3 region has the DNA TGTGCCAGCAGCTTGGCGAAAATTGGACACACTGAAGCTTTCTTT.

The V and J genes are TRBV28 and TRBJ1-1; D is undetermined. There are 14 residues in the CDR3. V lost 6 bases to trimming and J lost 4 bases, with 15 bases between them. Germline lookup yields CDR1 MDHEN and CDR2 SYDVKM. The CDR3 loop is CASSLDRVGTEAFF. The DNA for the CDR3 is TGTGCCAGCAGCTTGGACCGCGTGGGCACTGAAGCTTTCTTT.

The chain joins TRBV7-6 to TRBJ1-2; 7 nucleotides line up with TRBD1. Per the germline V gene, CDR1 is SGHVS and CDR2 is FNYEAQ. Losses at the gene ends were 5 bases for V and 4 bases for J; bases not matched to a gene: 7. The CDR3 has 14 amino acids. The CDR3 DNA reads as TGTGCCAGCAGCGCGACAGGGACGGCCTATGGCTACACCTTC. It encodes CASSATGTAYGYTF.

The V gene is TRBV4-2, the J gene TRBJ1-2; TRBD1 might be the D (5 bases). From germline, CDR1 is LGHNA and CDR2 YNFKEQ. Trimming pared 0 bases from V and 6 bases from J, leaving 14 bases between. The CDR3 has 15 amino acids. The CDR3 DNA reads TGTGCCAGCAGCCAAGAGTCAGGGATAAAGGATGGCTACACCTTC. Its protein product is CASSQESGIKDGYTF.

The V and J genes are TRBV7-8 and TRBJ2-1; no definite D call. The V gene's germline CDR1 is SGHVS and CDR2 FQNEAQ. Trimming took 4 bases from V and 7 from J, leaving 11 bases between them. This CDR3 comprises 13 residues. CDR3 region: CASSSRTGNEQFF. In DNA form, the CDR3 reads TGTGCCAGCAGCTCCCGGACGGGTAATGAGCAGTTCTTC.

The genes are TRBV12-3 or TRBV12-4 and TRBJ2-7; D may match TRBD1 or TRBD2 (5 bases each). The CDR3 contains 12 residues. The V gene lost 4 bases and the J gene lost 3 bases, with 7 bases spanning the gap. CDR3 in amino acids: CASSWDGYEQYF. For the CDR3, the DNA is TGTGCCAGCAGTTGGGACGGCTACGAGCAGTACTTC.

The chain links TRBV9 to TRBJ1-4, with unresolved D. CDR1 is SGDLS and CDR2 is YYNGEE in the germline V gene. The length of the CDR3 is 14 residues. V lost 3 bases, J lost 6 bases, and 12 bases lay in between. This CDR3 is CASSDGRLHEKLFF. The CDR3 region has the DNA TGTGCCAGCAGCGATGGCCGATTACATGAAAAACTGTTTTTT.

The chain joins TRBV9 to TRBJ2-2; 7 nucleotides align to TRBD1. The CDR3 consists of 17 residues. Germline CDR1 is SGDLS and CDR2 is YYNGEE. The V and J ends lost 6 bases and 4 bases, in that order; junction bases with no gene match: 15. The CDR3 sequence: CASNPEGQAGPTGELFF. For the CDR3, the DNA is TGTGCCAGCAATCCCGAAGGACAGGCAGGGCCCACCGGGGAGCTGTTTTTT. The whole variable domain, filled in from reference TRBV9 and TRBJ2-2, reads DSGVTQTPKHLITATGQRVTLRCSPRSGDLSVYWYQQSLDQGLQFLIQYYNGEERAKGNILERFSAQQFPDLHSELNLSSLELGDSALYFCASNPEGQAGPTGELFFGEGSRLTVL.

The CDR3 sequence is CASSQEYGLLQETQYF. The CDR3 nucleotides are TGTGCCAGCAGCCAAGAGTATGGGCTTCTTCAAGAGACCCAGTACTTC. J is TRBJ2-5 and V is TRBV3-1 (or the pseudogene TRBV3-2); D uncertain. In germline, CDR1 is LGHDT, CDR2 YNNKEL (reference sequence). Between the trimmed V and J ends, which lost 0 bases and 2 bases, there was a span of 13 bases. The CDR3 length is 16 residues.

The rearrangement joins TRBV24-1 to TRBJ2-1; 7 bases map to TRBD1. Looked up from germline, CDR1 is KGHDR and CDR2 is SFDVKD. The V gene end was trimmed by 4 bases and the J gene end by 7 bases; junction bases not matched to a gene: 12. There are 16 residues in the CDR3. The CDR3 region is CATSDPQGTLVNEQFF. The CDR3 DNA sequence: TGTGCCACCAGTGACCCACAGGGGACGTTGGTGAATGAGCAGTTCTTC.

The chain recombines TRBV20-1 with TRBJ2-3; unclear D gene. Germline V gene sequence: CDR1 DFQATT, CDR2 SNEGSKA (reference sequence). The ends were cut back, 3 bases at V and 0 bases at J, with 13 bases in the middle. The CDR3 loop spans 15 amino acids. This chain's CDR3 is CSASGYTISTDTQYF. CDR3 DNA: TGCAGTGCTAGTGGCTACACCATAAGCACAGATACGCAGTATTTT.

The genes are TRBV5-1 and TRBJ2-1, with D possibly TRBD1 on 5 matching bases. V gave up 4 bases and J gave up 7 bases, with 12 bases separating them. CDR3 length equals 13 residues. The germline gives CDR1 SGHRS, CDR2 YFSETQ. The CDR3 spells CASSPAGNNEQFF. In DNA, the CDR3 is TGCGCCAGCAGCCCGGCAGGGAATAATGAGCAGTTCTTC.

The chain joins TRBV9 to TRBJ2-1, with 10 bases lining up with TRBD1. J gave up 1 base and V 3 bases, and 1 base lay outside the gene matches. Germline V gene sequence: CDR1 SGDLS, CDR2 YYNGEE. The length of the CDR3 is 15 residues. The CDR3 bases are TGTGCCAGCAGCGGGGGACAGGGGTCCTACAATGAGCAGTTCTTC. Encoded protein: CASSGGQGSYNEQFF.

This clone was counted only a few times. The CDR3 loop reads CASSYSYGVMNTEAFF. The CDR3 DNA is TGTGCCAGCAGTTACTCGTATGGGGTCATGAACACTGAAGCTTTCTTT. The chain employs TRBV6-5 and TRBJ1-1, with D uncertain. CDR1 is MNHEY and CDR2 is SVGAGI in the germline V gene. Trimming left V 0 bases short and J 0 bases short, with 11 bases between. The CDR3 has 16 residues.